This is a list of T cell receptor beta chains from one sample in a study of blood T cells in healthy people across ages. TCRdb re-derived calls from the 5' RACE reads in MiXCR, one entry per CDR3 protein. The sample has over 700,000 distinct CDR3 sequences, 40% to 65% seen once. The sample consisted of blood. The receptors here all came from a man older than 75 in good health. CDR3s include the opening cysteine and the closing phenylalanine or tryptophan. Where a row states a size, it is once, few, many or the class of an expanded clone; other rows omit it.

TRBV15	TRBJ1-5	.	CATDSGLYSNQPQHF
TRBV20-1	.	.	CSAGPNRAGETQYF
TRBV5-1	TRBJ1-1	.	CASTRGGLGTEAFF
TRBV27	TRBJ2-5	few	CASSPALAGGPVETQYF
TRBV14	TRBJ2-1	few	CASSQEGLYGREQFF
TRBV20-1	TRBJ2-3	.	CSAIGTFSTDTQYF
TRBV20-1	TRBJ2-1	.	CSARDQRRGYNEQFF
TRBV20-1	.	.	CSASLVRGALEQYF
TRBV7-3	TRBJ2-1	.	CASSSPGTEQFF
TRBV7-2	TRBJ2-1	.	CASSLPSAANEQFF
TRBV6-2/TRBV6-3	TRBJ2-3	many	CASSPPGQGDTQYF
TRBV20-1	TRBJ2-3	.	CSAGPVRGSFTDTQYF
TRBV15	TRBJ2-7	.	CATAPGYSREQYF
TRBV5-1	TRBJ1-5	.	CASSWAGQGNQPQHF
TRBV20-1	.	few	CSANNRAHEQYF
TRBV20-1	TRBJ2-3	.	CSAAQGVDRGKDTQYF
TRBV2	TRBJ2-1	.	CASKASRSSYNEQFF
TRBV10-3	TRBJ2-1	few	CAISMTGTYNEQFF
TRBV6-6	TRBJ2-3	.	CASSLGGTSGNADTQYF
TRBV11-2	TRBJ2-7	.	CASSSYPKPYEQYF
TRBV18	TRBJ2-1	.	CASSPTVYEQFF
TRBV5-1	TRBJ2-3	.	CASSPTSAGGDTQYF
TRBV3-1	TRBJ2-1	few	CASSQDSLAGVNEQFF
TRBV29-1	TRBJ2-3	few	CSVEGPAGSTDTQYF
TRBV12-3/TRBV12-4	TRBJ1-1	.	CASSLLLQGELFF
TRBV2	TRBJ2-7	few	CASSEVFYEQYF
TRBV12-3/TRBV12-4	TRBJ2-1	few	CASSLGLAVLHSYNEQFF
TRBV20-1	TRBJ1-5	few	CSATPGMAGSNQPQHF
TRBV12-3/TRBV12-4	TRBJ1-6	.	CASSLGVDNSPLHF
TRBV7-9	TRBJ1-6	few	CASSSGGSYNSPLHF
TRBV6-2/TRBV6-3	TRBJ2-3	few	CASRPDRIVHRDAYF
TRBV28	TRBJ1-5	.	CASSLDRGGGQPQHF
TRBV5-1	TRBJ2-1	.	CASSTGAPINEQFF
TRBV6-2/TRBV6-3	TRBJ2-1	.	CASSYTGLAGSVFF
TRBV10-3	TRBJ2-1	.	CAIREGQGSPSPYNEQFF
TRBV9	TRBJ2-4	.	CASSPRTGTGKNIQYF
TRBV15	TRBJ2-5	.	CATSRNRGLQETQYF
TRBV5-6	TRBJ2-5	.	CASSQLGGVQETQYF
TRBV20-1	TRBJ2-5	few	CSASSETQYF
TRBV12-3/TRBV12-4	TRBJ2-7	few	CASSLSLVNEQYF
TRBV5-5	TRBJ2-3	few	CASSSWTRDSDTQYF
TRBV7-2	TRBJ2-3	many	CASSPIGGTQYF
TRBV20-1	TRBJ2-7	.	CSARGTGGEPYEQYF
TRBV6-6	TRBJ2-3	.	CASSSGQGPDTQYF
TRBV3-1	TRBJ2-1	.	CASSQASGNEQFF
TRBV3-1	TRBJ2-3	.	CASSSLSWVQRSTDTQYF
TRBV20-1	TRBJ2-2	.	CSARVPGLEYTGELFF
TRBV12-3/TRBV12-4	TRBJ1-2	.	CASSTGTGFNGYTF
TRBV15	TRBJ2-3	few	CATSRGSSGRGSDTQYF
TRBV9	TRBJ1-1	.	CASSSRAGRNTEAFF
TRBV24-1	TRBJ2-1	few	CATSRPGQNHNEQFF
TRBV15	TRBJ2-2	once	CATSRDPGVAVPGELFF